The rows below give T cell receptor beta chains drawn from one sample of a study of post-analysis software for immune sequencing data. TCRdb called the PCR reads again in MiXCR, with one record for every CDR3 protein. This sample carries 740,000 or so distinct CDR3 sequences, approximately 53% of them seen once, and the ten largest clones take roughly 4.4%. Sequences were obtained from blood. Receptors were obtained from a girl aged 10 to 17 with multiple sclerosis. Each CDR3 is given with its conserved first and last residue. A D gene is named only where the DNA matches it firmly. The listing skips clone size in some rows; elsewhere it reads once, few, many or a size class.

TRBV7-9	TRBJ2-1	TRBD2	.	CASSYMSGGGPVEQFF	TGTGCCAGCAGTTATATGTCGGGGGGAGGGCCGGTTGAGCAGTTCTTC
TRBV7-9	TRBJ2-7	.	.	CASSQKDNSHEQYF	TGTGCCAGCAGCCAAAAAGACAATTCGCACGAGCAGTACTTC
TRBV9	TRBJ2-5	.	.	CASSVSDRQETQYF	TGTGCCAGCAGCGTATCGGACAGACAAGAGACCCAGTACTTC
TRBV7-2	TRBJ2-1	.	.	CASSLSGGENYNEQFF	TGTGCCAGCAGCTTATCGGGCGGGGAGAACTACAATGAGCAGTTCTTC
TRBV14	TRBJ2-1	.	.	CASSQGADEQFF	TGTGCCAGCAGCCAAGGAGCGGATGAGCAGTTCTTC
TRBV4-1	TRBJ2-3	.	few	CASSAAGVGTDTQYF	TGCGCCAGCAGCGCCGCAGGGGTTGGCACAGATACGCAGTATTTT
TRBV12-3/TRBV12-4	TRBJ1-2	.	.	CASSLEGGTHYGYTF	TGTGCCAGCAGTTTAGAAGGAGGGACCCACTATGGCTACACCTTC
TRBV6-6	TRBJ2-7	.	.	CASGFSSVNEQYF	TGTGCCAGCGGCTTCTCTAGCGTAAACGAGCAGTACTTC
TRBV12-5	TRBJ2-7	TRBD2	.	CASLAESYEQYF	TGTGCTAGCCTAGCGGAATCCTACGAGCAGTACTTC
TRBV12-3/TRBV12-4	TRBJ2-7	.	.	CASSFGFNEQYF	TGTGCCAGCAGTTTCGGCTTCAACGAGCAGTACTTC
TRBV29-1	TRBJ1-5	.	.	CSVEGHGNQPQHF	TGCAGCGTTGAAGGACACGGGAATCAGCCCCAGCATTTT
TRBV29-1	TRBJ1-1	.	.	CSVSLGGNTEAFF	TGCAGCGTTTCCCTAGGGGGTAACACTGAAGCTTTCTTT
TRBV4-1	TRBJ2-7	.	.	CASSQEGTHSYEQYF	TGCGCCAGCAGCCAAGAAGGGACGCACTCCTACGAGCAGTACTTC
TRBV6-1	TRBJ2-6	.	.	CASSEGFRYSGANVLTF	TGTGCCAGCAGTGAAGGGTTCCGCTACTCTGGGGCCAACGTCCTGACTTTC
TRBV4-1	TRBJ1-6	TRBD1	few	CASSQDPPESRGDNSPLHF	TGCGCCAGCAGCCAAGATCCCCCGGAGAGCAGGGGGGATAATTCACCCCTCCACTTT
TRBV14	TRBJ1-4	.	.	CASSQAGRGNEKLFF	TGTGCCAGCAGCCAAGCGGGGCGAGGAAATGAAAAACTGTTTTTT
TRBV5-1	TRBJ2-3	TRBD2	.	CASSLRAGGPDTQYF	TGCGCCAGCAGCTTGCGAGCGGGAGGCCCAGATACGCAGTATTTT
TRBV10-3	TRBJ2-7	TRBD2	.	CAISESPTSGYEQYF	TGTGCCATCAGTGAGTCCCCGACTAGCGGCTACGAGCAGTACTTC
TRBV11-2	TRBJ2-1	.	.	CASKLDRSSYNEQFF	TGTGCCAGCAAACTTGACAGGAGCTCCTACAATGAGCAGTTCTTC
TRBV5-1	TRBJ1-2	TRBD1	.	CASSWDRAISNGYTF	TGCGCCAGCAGCTGGGACAGGGCCATCTCGAATGGCTACACCTTC
TRBV5-1	TRBJ2-7	.	.	CASSTDSHEQYF	TGCGCCAGCAGCACGGACAGTCACGAGCAGTACTTC
TRBV3-1	TRBJ2-1	TRBD2	few	CASGTSGIREQFF	TGTGCGAGCGGGACTAGCGGCATCCGTGAGCAGTTCTTC
TRBV6-1	TRBJ2-1	.	.	CASSERWGEQFF	TGTGCCAGCAGTGAACGGTGGGGTGAGCAGTTCTTC
TRBV5-1	TRBJ2-1	TRBD2	.	CASSLAGRGGPWNEQFF	TGCGCCAGCAGCTTGGCCGGACGGGGGGGCCCGTGGAATGAGCAGTTCTTC
TRBV3-1	TRBJ2-7	.	.	CASSHGTRGLGYEQYF	TGTGCCAGCAGCCACGGGACTCGGGGACTTGGCTACGAGCAGTACTTC
TRBV2	TRBJ1-4	TRBD1	.	CASSEQGALTNEKLFF	TGTGCCAGCAGTGAACAGGGGGCTCTCACTAATGAAAAACTGTTTTTT
TRBV20-1	TRBJ2-1	TRBD2	few	CSAYTSGSSYNEQFF	TGCAGTGCATATACTAGCGGGAGCTCCTACAATGAGCAGTTCTTC
TRBV6-2/TRBV6-3	TRBJ2-1	TRBD2	.	CASSTGTSGSFTYNEQFF	TGTGCCAGCAGTACCGGGACTAGCGGGAGTTTTACCTACAATGAGCAGTTCTTC
TRBV6-4	TRBJ2-1	TRBD2	few	CASSQLAGSYNEQFF	TGTGCCAGCAGTCAACTAGCGGGATCATACAATGAGCAGTTCTTC
TRBV12-3/TRBV12-4	TRBJ2-3	.	.	CASSFYQGYTDTQYF	TGTGCCAGCAGTTTCTACCAGGGCTACACAGATACGCAGTATTTT
TRBV9	TRBJ2-1	.	.	CASSVNPRSPENEQFF	TGTGCCAGCAGCGTTAACCCCAGGAGCCCGGAGAATGAGCAGTTCTTC
TRBV20-1	TRBJ1-2	.	.	CSAPAGERGYTF	TGCAGTGCCCCCGCAGGGGAACGGGGCTACACCTTC
TRBV20-1	TRBJ2-2	.	.	CSARDRVQTGELFF	TGCAGTGCTAGAGACAGGGTACAGACCGGGGAGCTGTTTTTT
TRBV5-1	TRBJ2-7	TRBD2	.	CASSLEASGSSPWYEQYF	TGCGCCAGCAGCTTGGAAGCTAGCGGGAGTTCCCCCTGGTACGAGCAGTACTTC
TRBV29-1	TRBJ1-2	.	.	CSVSGTTPYYGYTF	TGCAGCGTGTCCGGGACGACTCCGTACTATGGCTACACCTTC
TRBV20-1	TRBJ1-1	TRBD1	.	CSARGNRGYLLRATRGAFF	TGCAGTGCTAGGGGTAACAGGGGATATTTACTCCGAGCTACTAGAGGCGCTTTCTTT
TRBV29-1	TRBJ2-1	TRBD2	.	CSGTSGNNEQFF	TGCAGCGGGACTAGCGGGAACAATGAGCAGTTCTTC
TRBV11-2	TRBJ1-2	.	.	CASSVQGATKGYTF	TGTGCCAGCAGCGTACAGGGAGCGACAAAGGGCTACACCTTC
TRBV20-1	TRBJ2-3	.	.	CSASTGARTDTQYF	TGCAGTGCATCAACGGGGGCACGCACAGATACGCAGTATTTT
TRBV7-3	TRBJ2-2	TRBD2	.	CASSLTPASGLHTGELFF	TGTGCCAGCAGCTTGACACCGGCTAGCGGGCTTCACACCGGGGAGCTGTTTTTT
TRBV6-2/TRBV6-3	TRBJ2-7	TRBD2	once	CASSYSLTSGSYEQYF	TGTGCCAGCAGTTACTCGCTGACTAGCGGTTCCTACGAGCAGTACTTC
TRBV20-1	TRBJ2-5	TRBD2	.	CSAVPSGMETQYF	TGCAGTGCCGTCCCTAGCGGGATGGAGACCCAGTACTTC
TRBV29-1	TRBJ1-6	.	.	CSVATSLDSPLHF	TGCAGCGTCGCAACCTCTCTGGATTCACCCCTCCACTTT
TRBV6-6	TRBJ2-1	.	.	CASTILSATYVQFF	TGTGCCAGCACCATACTTAGCGCCACGTACGTGCAGTTCTTC
TRBV29-1	TRBJ2-7	TRBD2	.	CSVDAGGPRQYF	TGCAGCGTTGATGCGGGAGGGCCGAGGCAGTACTTC
TRBV3-1	TRBJ2-5	.	few	CASSQTQETQYF	TGTGCCAGCAGCCAGACCCAAGAGACCCAGTACTTC
TRBV20-1	TRBJ1-5	TRBD1	.	CSALRGTGRYSNQPQHF	TGCAGTGCCCTACGAGGGACAGGGCGATATAGCAATCAGCCCCAGCATTTT
TRBV5-1	TRBJ1-2	TRBD1	few	CASSWRTGYGYTF	TGCGCCAGCAGCTGGCGGACAGGGTATGGCTACACCTTC
TRBV7-9	TRBJ2-1	.	few	CASSLVEQFF	TGTGCCAGCAGCTTAGTTGAGCAGTTCTTC
TRBV2	TRBJ1-2	.	.	CASSEGGAVYGYTF	TGTGCCAGCAGTGAGGGAGGGGCTGTCTATGGCTACACCTTC
TRBV6-6	TRBJ2-1	.	.	CASKKGNEQFF	TGTGCCAGCAAGAAAGGCAATGAGCAGTTCTTC
TRBV3-1	TRBJ2-1	.	.	CASSQGQHNEQFF	TGTGCCAGCAGCCAAGGACAACACAATGAGCAGTTCTTC
TRBV12-3/TRBV12-4	TRBJ2-3	TRBD1	few	CASSGTGGADTQYF	TGTGCCAGCAGCGGGACAGGGGGCGCGGATACGCAGTATTTT
TRBV24-1	TRBJ2-3	.	.	CATDAGDNTQYF	TGTGCCACCGACGCCGGGGATAATACGCAGTATTTT
TRBV3-1	TRBJ2-3	.	.	CASSQDTVSSDTQYF	TGTGCCAGCAGCCAAGATACAGTAAGTTCAGATACGCAGTATTTT
TRBV2	TRBJ1-2	TRBD1	.	CAGGQGVNYGYTF	TGTGCCGGGGGACAGGGTGTCAACTATGGCTACACCTTC
TRBV13	TRBJ2-7	TRBD2	few	CASSLVPGGGEQYF	TGTGCCAGCAGCTTAGTCCCGGGGGGTGGTGAGCAGTACTTC